What follows are 32 T cell receptor beta chains derived from one specimen sequenced in a study of blood T cell repertoires in COVID-19 (dated by TCRdb to 2018 to 2020). Receptors were amplified or captured by the immunoSEQ multiplex PCR assay. Here the immuneACCESS table is served through TCRdb, limited to in-frame sequences with V and J called. Missing clones are a known gap in these copies; in checked studies unresolved V genes cover under half, and the rest lacks a known reason. The sample has more than 110,000 clones on record, more than 75% of them singletons. The top ten clones comprise around 4% of the sample. Sequencing used peripheral blood. The origin of the receptors is a woman aged 80 or older with acute or convalescent COVID-19.

As concerns this clone: This may be a read error, as it is one base from a much larger clone. The chain is built from TRBV28 and TRBJ2-2; D is ambiguous. CDR1 and CDR2 (germline): MDHEN, SYDVKM. V shed 5 bases and J shed 4 bases, with 5 bases lying between them. The CDR3 totals 12 residues. The DNA for the CDR3 is TGTGCCAGCAGTCCCGTCACCGGGGAGCTGTTTTTT. It specifies CASSPVTGELFF.

The J gene is TRBJ2-1, the V gene TRBV27; 11 bases agree with TRBD2. Germline CDR1 MNHEY, CDR2 SMNVEV (reference sequence). This CDR3 comprises 16 residues. The V gene end was trimmed by 5 bases and the J gene end by 2 bases; junction bases not matched to a gene: 5. The CDR3 nucleotides read TGTGCCAGCAGTCGTAGCGGGAGGGCCCCCTACAATGAGCAGTTCTTC. Amino acids: CASSRSGRAPYNEQFF.

The chain joins TRBV27 to TRBJ1-1; a possible D gene is TRBD1 (6 bases). The CDR3 sequence is 16 residues long. Germline CDR1 and CDR2: MNHEY and SMNVEV (reference sequence). Trimming stripped 4 bases from V and 1 base from J, with 16 bases between. CDR3 coding DNA: TGTGCCAGCAGTTATCGACGGGACACTCAGAACACTGAAGCTTTCTTT. Protein product: CASSYRRDTQNTEAFF.

DNA for the CDR3: TGCAGCGTGTCCCCGGGGGGCGGGGAGCTGTTTTTT. Translated: CSVSPGGGELFF. The rearrangement uses TRBV29-1 and TRBJ2-2, with 7 bases lining up with TRBD2. This CDR3 has 12 amino acids. Germline values: CDR1 SQVTM, CDR2 ANQGSEA. The trim removed 6 bases at V and 7 bases at J, leaving 5 bases unmatched.

The chain links TRBV3-1 (or the pseudogene TRBV3-2) to TRBJ2-2; TRBD1 aligns across 9 bases. CDR1 is LGHDT and CDR2 is YNNKEL in the germline V gene (reference sequence). V shed 5 bases and J 7 bases; nucleotides not matched to a gene: 11. The CDR3 spans 16 residues. Written as DNA, the CDR3 is TGTGCCAGCAGCTCGTACAGGGGGCTGGTGGGCGGGGAGCTGTTTTTT. This translates into CASSSYRGLVGGELFF.

Worth noting for this clone: The same CDR3 is also encoded by other DNA sequences in this sample. The rearrangement links TRBV3-1 (or the pseudogene TRBV3-2) to TRBJ1-6; D call uncertain. Looked up from germline, CDR1 is LGHDT and CDR2 is YNNKEL (reference sequence). V was pared by 3 bases and J by 7 bases, with 10 bases between. The CDR3 covers 14 residues. The CDR3, as DNA: TGTGCCAGCAGCCAGGGCATCGGCAATTCACCCCTCCACTTT. This gives the protein CASSQGIGNSPLHF.

This chain uses TRBV27 with TRBJ1-6; the match to TRBD1 covers 9 bases. J lost 8 bases, V lost 2 bases, and 10 bases had no gene match. The CDR3 runs to 17 residues. Germline V gene data show CDR1 as MNHEY and CDR2 as SMNVEV (reference sequence). The CDR3 region is CASSLTFPWTGDSPLHF. DNA for the CDR3: TGTGCCAGCAGTTTAACGTTCCCCTGGACAGGGGATTCACCCCTCCACTTT.

V and J are TRBV27 and TRBJ1-1; no reliable D call. Germline V lookup: CDR1 MNHEY, CDR2 SMNVEV (reference sequence). Trimming pared 0 bases from V and 1 base from J, leaving 6 bases between. The CDR3 length is 14 residues. CDR3 region: CASSLSGWNTEAFF. The DNA for the CDR3 is TGTGCCAGCAGTTTATCGGGCTGGAACACTGAAGCTTTCTTT.

The V gene is TRBV7-2, the J gene TRBJ2-1, with 8 nucleotides matching TRBD2. Germline loops: CDR1 SGHTA, CDR2 FQGNSA. Germline trimming cut 0 bases from V and 8 bases from J; bases unmatched to any gene: 6. The CDR3 loop spans 15 amino acids. CDR3 amino acids: CASSLAVGLGDEQFF. The CDR3 DNA is TGTGCCAGCAGCTTAGCCGTGGGACTAGGAGATGAGCAGTTCTTC.

The chain couples TRBV28 to TRBJ1-2, with 11 positions matching TRBD1. The germline V gene encodes CDR1 MDHEN and CDR2 SYDVKM. The CDR3 consists of 14 residues. The ends lost 4 bases at V and 8 bases at J; junction bases unmatched: 6. The CDR3 DNA follows: TGTGCCAGCAGTTCGGGACAGGGGGTTTACGGCTACACCTTC. Translating gives CASSSGQGVYGYTF.

The sample holds one count of this clone. The chain is built from TRBV28 and TRBJ2-2; D not certain. The CDR3 totals 17 residues. Germline loops: CDR1 MDHEN, CDR2 SYDVKM. V lost 3 bases, J lost 0 bases, and 14 bases lay in between. The CDR3 nucleotides read TGTGCCAGCAGTTTTAAGCTGGTTAGTGCGAACACCGGGGAGCTGTTTTTT. Protein product: CASSFKLVSANTGELFF.

In regard to this clone: One end of the junction varies from germline; a read error may be responsible. The sample holds other DNA sequences that translate to the same CDR3. The chain recombines TRBV5-1 with TRBJ2-7; 9 bases map to TRBD1. Germline values: CDR1 SGHRS, CDR2 YFSETQ. The CDR3 length is 14 residues. The CDR3 loop is CASSGTGSSYEQYF. The CDR3 DNA sequence: TGCGCCAGCAGCGGGACAGGGAGCTCCTACGAACAGTACTTC.

The CDR3 DNA sequence: TGTGCCAGCAGTTACAGTCCGGACAGTGAAGCCACTAGCAATCAGCCCCAGCATTTT. Translated: CASSYSPDSEATSNQPQHF. The gene calls are TRBV6-2 or TRBV6-3 and TRBJ1-5; the D gene is possibly TRBD1 (6 bases). The CDR3 spans 19 residues. Deletions cut 2 bases from V and 0 bases from J, with 20 bases between. Germline lookup yields CDR1 MNHEY and CDR2 SVGEGT.

V is TRBV5-1 and J is TRBJ2-3; the match to TRBD2 covers 7 bases. The CDR3 length is 13 residues. V was clipped by 7 bases and J by 5 bases; unmatched bases: 7. From germline, CDR1 is SGHRS and CDR2 YFSETQ. CDR3 protein: CASLAGVGDTQYF. The CDR3 DNA is TGCGCCAGCCTTGCGGGGGTGGGAGATACGCAGTATTTT.

This clone was seen more than once but under ten times. The CDR3 sequence: CSAIHDAGAFF. The CDR3 DNA reads as TGCAGTGCTATACACGACGCCGGGGCTTTCTTT. The J gene is TRBJ1-1, the V gene TRBV20-1; D ambiguous. V was pared by 4 bases and J by 11 bases, with 14 bases between. The CDR3 extends over 11 amino acids. In germline, CDR1 is DFQATT, CDR2 SNEGSKA (reference sequence).

This clone has only one observation. V and J are TRBV19 and TRBJ2-1; 8 bases match TRBD2. The CDR3 covers 17 residues. Unmatched junction bases numbered 14, after V lost 5 bases and J lost 5 bases. Germline lookup yields CDR1 LNHDA and CDR2 SQIVND (reference sequence). CDR3 nucleotides: TGTGCCAGTAGTTTGTCAACTCCTAGCGGGTTGAACAATGAGCAGTTCTTC. This translates into CASSLSTPSGLNNEQFF. Looking up the rest from reference TRBV19 and TRBJ2-1 gives the full variable domain: DGGITQSPKYLFRKEGQNVTLSCEQNLNHDAMYWYRQDPGQGLRLIYYSQIVNDFQKGDIAEGYSVSREKKESFPLTVTSAQKNPTAFYLCASSLSTPSGLNNEQFFGPGTRLTVL.

The V call is TRBV18, the J call TRBJ2-1; D is undetermined. The CDR3 has 14 residues. Trimming removed 3 bases at V and 2 bases at J, with 8 bases between. The germline CDR1 and CDR2 sequences are KGHSH and LQKENI. As DNA, the CDR3 is TGTGCCAGCTCACCGGTTACAGCCTACAATGAGCAGTTCTTC. Amino acid sequence: CASSPVTAYNEQFF.

The V gene is TRBV5-1, the J gene TRBJ2-5, with D perhaps matching TRBD1 (7 bases). Germline V lookup: CDR1 SGHRS, CDR2 YFSETQ. The CDR3 loop spans 15 amino acids. Between the trimmed V and J ends, which lost 5 bases and 0 bases, there was a span of 14 bases. The CDR3 coding sequence is TGCGCCAGCAGAACAGGGGAGGCCCACCAAGAGACCCAGTACTTC. Translating it yields CASRTGEAHQETQYF.

This chain links TRBV18 with TRBJ1-2; D possibly corresponds to TRBD1 (5 bases). CDR1 is KGHSH, CDR2 LQKENI, per germline. V lost 1 base and J lost 0, with 9 bases in between. The CDR3 extends over 15 amino acids. The CDR3 loop is CASSPRQKTNYGYTF. In nucleotides, the CDR3 is TGTGCCAGCTCACCACGACAGAAGACTAACTATGGCTACACCTTC.

The V call is TRBV5-1, the J call TRBJ1-6, with a tentative D call TRBD1 (6 bases). The length of the CDR3 is 14 residues. With 0 bases removed from V and 10 bases from J, the gap between germline ends came to 11 bases. Germline CDR1 and CDR2: SGHRS and YFSETQ. The CDR3 sequence is CASSLAGGNSPLHF. DNA of the CDR3: TGCGCCAGCAGCTTGGCGGGGGGCAACTCACCCCTCCACTTT.

The chain uses TRBV28 and TRBJ2-4; unclear D gene. There are 14 residues in the CDR3. In germline, CDR1 is MDHEN, CDR2 SYDVKM. V lost 5 bases to trimming and J lost 2 bases, with 10 bases between them. The CDR3 reads CASSETVTKNIQYF. CDR3 in DNA: TGTGCCAGCAGTGAAACAGTTACCAAAAACATTCAGTACTTC.

The chain uses TRBV9 and TRBJ2-1; tentatively, D is TRBD2 (6 bases). The CDR3 sequence is 14 residues long. Germline V CDR1 and CDR2: SGDLS, YYNGEE. The V end was cut by 4 bases, the J end by 10 bases, with 18 bases between. For the CDR3, the DNA is TGTGCCAGCAGCCCCTACGGTGGAGGAGGGGAGCAGTTCTTC. Its translation is CASSPYGGGGEQFF. Drawing the rest from reference TRBV9 and TRBJ2-1, the complete variable domain is DSGVTQTPKHLITATGQRVTLRCSPRSGDLSVYWYQQSLDQGLQFLIQYYNGEERAKGNILERFSAQQFPDLHSELNLSSLELGDSALYFCASSPYGGGGEQFFGPGTRLTVL.

This clone was counted between two and nine times. J is TRBJ1-1 and V is TRBV11-3; D might be TRBD1 (5 bases). V was cut by 5 bases and J by 10 bases, with 14 bases left in between. The CDR3 extends over 12 amino acids. Germline CDR1 SGHNT, CDR2 YENEEA. This chain's CDR3 is CASSRGGSPAFF. The CDR3, as DNA: TGTGCCAGCAGCCGGGGGGGGAGCCCAGCTTTCTTT. The full variable domain, completed using reference TRBV11-3 and TRBJ1-1, is EAGVVQSPRYKIIEKKQPVAFWCNPISGHNTLYWYLQNLGQGPELLIRYENEEAVDDSQLPKDRFSAERLKGVDSTLKIQPAELGDSAVYLCASSRGGSPAFFGQGTRLTVV.

The chain uses TRBV29-1 and TRBJ2-5, with D possibly matching TRBD2 (6 bases). The CDR3 runs to 12 residues. CDR1 and CDR2 (germline): SQVTM, ANQGSEA. V was trimmed by 5 bases and J by 5 bases, leaving 12 bases between them. Here the CDR3 DNA reads TGCAGCGTTTTGCGGGGAACGGAGACCCAGTACTTC. Amino acids: CSVLRGTETQYF.

This chain joins TRBV5-5 and TRBJ2-3; 7 positions agree with TRBD1. The germline CDR1 and CDR2 sequences are SGHKS and YYEKEE (reference sequence). V was clipped by 4 bases and J by 2 bases; unmatched bases: 4. There are 14 residues in the CDR3. CDR3 DNA sequence: TGTGCCAGCAGCCAGGGGGTCCACACAGATACGCAGTATTTT. Protein product: CASSQGVHTDTQYF.

This clone was seen just once. The genes are TRBV24-1 and TRBJ2-2, with D hard to call. Germline V gene lookup returns CDR1 KGHDR and CDR2 SFDVKD. V lost 1 base and J 4 bases, leaving 9 bases between the germline ends. The CDR3 covers 15 residues. CDR3 in DNA: TGTGCCACCAGTGATTTTCCAGGTCGCACCGGGGAGCTGTTTTTT. It translates to CATSDFPGRTGELFF.

This rearrangement joins TRBV7-8 to TRBJ1-5, with unresolved D. CDR1 is SGHVS, CDR2 FQNEAQ, per germline. CDR3 size: 18 residues. Trimming removed 1 base from V and 0 bases from J, with 16 bases in between. The CDR3 DNA reads TGTGCCAGCAGCTTAGTTGGGCTTGGTCCTTATAGCAATCAGCCCCAGCATTTT. This sequence encodes CASSLVGLGPYSNQPQHF.

The chain couples TRBV2 to TRBJ1-2; D remains ambiguous. Trimming stripped 7 bases from V and 8 bases from J, with 14 bases between. The CDR3 consists of 12 residues. CDR1 and CDR2 (germline): SNHLY, FYNNEI. The CDR3 DNA sequence: TGTGCCAGCACCGAGGGTTTCGGCGGCTACACCTTC. It specifies CASTEGFGGYTF.

The chain couples TRBV10-3 to TRBJ2-3; possible D gene TRBD2, 6 bases. The CDR3 totals 13 residues. With 7 bases removed from V and 3 bases from J, the gap between germline ends came to 11 bases. CDR1 and CDR2 from the germline V gene are ENHRY and SYGVKD. In nucleotides, the CDR3 is TGTGCCATCATGGCCGGGGGAACAGATACGCAGTATTTT. Amino acids: CAIMAGGTDTQYF.

The chain joins TRBV19 to TRBJ1-6; D might be TRBD1 (6 bases). Germline assignment: CDR1 LNHDA and CDR2 SQIVND (reference sequence). The V and J ends lost 5 bases and 7 bases respectively, with 15 bases between them. CDR3 length: 15 residues. The CDR3 DNA sequence: TGTGCCAGTAGTGTCGGACAGTCCCCGAATTCACCCCTCCACTTT. Translating gives CASSVGQSPNSPLHF.

This chain links TRBV5-4 with TRBJ2-7; the match to TRBD2 covers 11 bases. Trimming at V came to 1 base and at J to 2 bases, leaving 8 bases not matched to a gene. This CDR3 spans 17 amino acids. Germline CDR1 is SGHNT and CDR2 is YYREEE (reference sequence). The chain's CDR3 is CASSLLAGGPGTYEQYF. In DNA form, the CDR3 reads TGTGCCAGCAGCTTGTTAGCGGGAGGGCCTGGAACCTACGAGCAGTACTTC.

This clone occurred once. The chain combines TRBV19 with TRBJ1-1; 7 nucleotides agree with TRBD1. CDR1 is LNHDA and CDR2 is SQIVND in the germline V gene (reference sequence). V lost 3 bases and J lost 6; bases outside the gene matches: 10. The CDR3 length is 15 residues. CDR3 loop: CASSISPQGVAEAFF. CDR3 bases: TGTGCCAGTAGTATCAGCCCCCAGGGGGTGGCTGAAGCTTTCTTT. Variable domain in full (rest from reference TRBV19 and TRBJ1-1): DGGITQSPKYLFRKEGQNVTLSCEQNLNHDAMYWYRQDPGQGLRLIYYSQIVNDFQKGDIAEGYSVSREKKESFPLTVTSAQKNPTAFYLCASSISPQGVAEAFFGQGTRLTVV.